These 29 T cell receptor beta chains came from one sample sequenced in a study of blood T cell repertoires in COVID-19 (TCRdb year 2020). The library was produced with the immunoSEQ multiplex PCR assay. The table was pulled from immuneACCESS by TCRdb, which kept in-frame rearrangements only. Such tables lose some clones; where checked, under half of the loss comes from unresolved V genes, and the rest has no known cause. The sample yields over 85,000 clones; approximately 84% were counted once. 9.5% to 10% of the sample comes from the top ten. Input material: peripheral blood. These receptors all come from a man aged 40-49 years with active or convalescent COVID-19.

The J gene is TRBJ2-1, the V gene TRBV18; 9 nucleotides match TRBD1. Germline V gene data show CDR1 as KGHSH and CDR2 as LQKENI. J lost 3 bases, V lost 3 bases, and 6 bases had no gene match. The CDR3 runs to 16 residues. The CDR3 spells CASSPSRQGVYNEQFF. The CDR3 DNA follows: TGTGCCAGCTCACCCTCCCGACAGGGGGTCTACAATGAGCAGTTCTTC. Full variable domain (rest looked up from reference TRBV18 and TRBJ2-1): NAGVMQNPRHLVRRRGQEARLRCSPMKGHSHVYWYRQLPEEGLKFMVYLQKENIIDESGMPKERFSAEFPKEGPSILRIQQVVRGDSAAYFCASSPSRQGVYNEQFFGPGTRLTVL.

This chain connects TRBV7-3 to TRBJ2-1, with 7 bases matching TRBD2. The CDR3 extends over 14 amino acids. V lost 4 bases, J lost 6 bases, and 6 bases stayed unmatched. CDR1 is SGHTA, CDR2 FQGTGA, per germline. The CDR3 loop is CASSSSTGGNEQFF. CDR3 bases: TGTGCCAGCAGCTCGTCCACGGGGGGCAATGAGCAGTTCTTC. Full variable domain (outside the CDR3, taken from reference TRBV7-3 and TRBJ2-1): GAGVSQTPSNKVTEKGKYVELRCDPISGHTALYWYRQSLGQGPEFLIYFQGTGAADDSGLPNDRFFAVRPEGSVSTLKIQRTERGDSAVYLCASSSSTGGNEQFFGPGTRLTVL.

The rearrangement uses TRBV7-2 and TRBJ2-7; 8 nucleotides match TRBD1. V shed 5 bases and J 2 bases; nucleotides not matched to a gene: 2. The CDR3 has 13 residues. The V gene's germline CDR1 is SGHTA and CDR2 FQGNSA. The CDR3 DNA is TGTGCCAGCAGCAAGACAGGGGCCTACGAGCAGTACTTC. It codes for CASSKTGAYEQYF. The whole variable domain, filled in from reference TRBV7-2 and TRBJ2-7, reads GAGVSQSPSNKVTEKGKDVELRCDPISGHTALYWYRQSLGQGLEFLIYFQGNSAPDKSGLPSDRFSAERTGGSVSTLTIQRTQQEDSAVYLCASSKTGAYEQYFGPGTRLTVT.

The rearrangement links TRBV6-5 to TRBJ2-6; 10 nucleotides line up with TRBD1. This CDR3 is built from 12 residues. Trimming at V came to 6 bases and at J to 13 bases, leaving 3 bases not matched to a gene. From germline, CDR1 is MNHEY and CDR2 SVGAGI. The CDR3 region is CASRTGGGVLTF. In nucleotides, the CDR3 is TGTGCCAGCAGGACAGGGGGCGGTGTCCTGACTTTC.

This clone occurred a few times. This chain uses TRBV20-1 with TRBJ2-5; 10 bases line up with TRBD1. The V segment lost 3 bases and the J segment 1 base; nucleotides outside the gene matches: 5. CDR1 is DFQATT, CDR2 SNEGSKA, per germline (reference sequence). The CDR3 runs to 15 residues. In nucleotides, the CDR3 is TGCAGTGCTAGTCCCGGGACAGGGGTCCAAGAGACCCAGTACTTC. Its protein product is CSASPGTGVQETQYF.

This clone was found a few times. The chain links TRBV6-1 to TRBJ1-1, with D perhaps TRBD1 (5 bases). This CDR3 has 15 amino acids. V lost 2 bases and J lost 1, with 11 bases in between. CDR1 and CDR2 (germline): MNHNS, SASEGT. CDR3 sequence reads: CASSEMGQGNTEAFF. The CDR3, as DNA: TGTGCCAGCAGTGAAATGGGGCAGGGGAACACTGAAGCTTTCTTT.

This chain joins TRBV11-2 and TRBJ2-4, with 11 bases that match TRBD2. After removal of 7 bases from V and 6 bases from J, the junction contained 5 bases not matched to a gene. Germline loops: CDR1 SGHAT, CDR2 FQNNGV. There are 14 residues in the CDR3. Here the CDR3 reads CASTVAGGVNIQYF. The CDR3 DNA follows: TGTGCCAGCACCGTAGCGGGGGGGGTAAACATTCAGTACTTC. The full variable domain, completed using reference TRBV11-2 and TRBJ2-4, is EAGVAQSPRYKIIEKRQSVAFWCNPISGHATLYWYQQILGQGPKLLIQFQNNGVVDDSQLPKDRFSAERLKGVDSTLKIQPAKLEDSAVYLCASTVAGGVNIQYFGAGTRLSVL.

The chain is built from TRBV5-1 and TRBJ2-7, with D tentatively TRBD2 (5 bases). The germline V gene has CDR1 SGHRS and CDR2 YFSETQ. The CDR3 is 14 residues long. V lost 1 base and J lost 0, with 8 bases in between. The CDR3: CASSLTGYSYEQYF. CDR3 coding DNA: TGCGCCAGCAGCTTGACGGGGTACTCCTACGAGCAGTACTTC.

This sequence joins TRBV6-2 or TRBV6-3 and TRBJ1-3; TRBD1 is a possible D gene (6 bases). The length of the CDR3 is 16 residues. Germline assignment: CDR1 MNHEY and CDR2 SVGEGT. The V end lost 2 bases, the J end lost 4 bases, and 15 bases lay between the germline ends. Written as DNA, the CDR3 is TGTGCCAGCAGTTACGAAAGCAGGGGCGGCGGAAACACCATATATTTT. It encodes CASSYESRGGGNTIYF.

The chain has TRBV3-1 (or the pseudogene TRBV3-2) and TRBJ2-1; 10 bases are a match to TRBD1. J was trimmed by 8 bases and V by 8 bases; bases with no gene match: 9. CDR3 length: 14 amino acids. Germline values: CDR1 LGHDT, CDR2 YNNKEL (reference sequence). The CDR3 loop is CASLPGQGRDEQFF. As DNA, the CDR3 is TGTGCCAGCCTCCCGGGACAGGGGAGAGATGAGCAGTTCTTC.

The genes are TRBV25-1 and TRBJ1-5, with 9 positions matching TRBD1. The CDR3 has 15 residues. Trimming cost V 4 bases and J 4 bases; bases outside gene matches: 5. In germline, CDR1 is MGHDK, CDR2 SYGVNS. The CDR3 here is CASSASDRGNQPQHF. The CDR3 region has the DNA TGTGCCAGCAGTGCGTCGGACAGGGGAAATCAGCCCCAGCATTTT.

The chain employs TRBV18 and TRBJ2-7; 7 bases fit TRBD1. The CDR3 consists of 16 residues. Germline values: CDR1 KGHSH, CDR2 LQKENI. With V trimmed by 3 bases and J by 1 base, 9 bases remained unmatched. The CDR3 loop is CASSPEGQFTSYEQYF. For the CDR3, the DNA is TGTGCCAGCTCACCCGAGGGACAGTTCACGTCCTACGAGCAGTACTTC. The whole variable domain, filled in from reference TRBV18 and TRBJ2-7, reads NAGVMQNPRHLVRRRGQEARLRCSPMKGHSHVYWYRQLPEEGLKFMVYLQKENIIDESGMPKERFSAEFPKEGPSILRIQQVVRGDSAAYFCASSPEGQFTSYEQYFGPGTRLTVT.

The chain recombines TRBV7-2 with TRBJ2-2, with a possible D match to TRBD1 (6 bases). The CDR3 covers 15 residues. Germline-derived CDR1 and CDR2 are SGHTA and FQGNSA. V was trimmed by 3 bases and J by 2 bases, leaving 10 bases between them. The CDR3 bases are TGTGCCAGCAGCTTTAAAGGGGGTAACACCGGGGAGCTGTTTTTT. It specifies CASSFKGGNTGELFF.

This sequence joins TRBV4-2 and TRBJ2-7; the match to TRBD2 covers 12 bases. Looked up from germline, CDR1 is LGHNA and CDR2 is YNFKEQ. This CDR3 is 18 amino acids long. J was trimmed by 0 bases and V by 2 bases; bases with no gene match: 8. CDR3 protein: CASSQFSGTSGSSYEQYF. The CDR3 DNA sequence: TGTGCCAGCAGCCAATTTTCCGGGACTAGCGGGTCCTCCTACGAGCAGTACTTC.

The chain has TRBV5-6 and TRBJ1-1; no definite D call. The CDR3 is 13 amino acids. Trimming pared 3 bases from V and 0 bases from J, leaving 6 bases between. In germline, CDR1 is SGHDT, CDR2 YYEEEE. CDR3 nucleotide sequence: TGTGCCAGCAGCTCGCAGGTGAACACTGAAGCTTTCTTT. Its translation is CASSSQVNTEAFF.

This clone was detected ten times or more. The V call is TRBV6-4, the J call TRBJ2-3; TRBD2 matches 9 bases. The germline V gene encodes CDR1 MRHNA and CDR2 SNTAGT. This CDR3 has 15 amino acids. With 4 bases clipped from V and 1 base from J, the junction kept 3 bases outside the gene matches. The CDR3 DNA reads TGTGCCAGCAGTGTTGGCGGGGGGGGCACAGATACGCAGTATTTT. Its translation is CASSVGGGGTDTQYF.

This chain joins TRBV6-2 or TRBV6-3 and TRBJ1-1, with TRBD1 matching 8 bases. The germline V gene encodes CDR1 MNHEY and CDR2 SVGEGT. The CDR3 runs 17 residues. The J segment lost 2 bases and the V segment lost 6 bases, leaving 14 bases of the junction unmatched. DNA of the CDR3: TGTGCCAGCAGCATAGAGCCGGGGGGACAGGCCAACACTGAAGCTTTCTTT. Protein product: CASSIEPGGQANTEAFF.

This chain's CDR3 is CASRPDSLSTYGYTF. In nucleotides, the CDR3 is TGTGCCAGCAGACCGGACAGTTTAAGTACCTATGGCTACACCTTC. The rearrangement joins TRBV27 to TRBJ1-2; the D gene is possibly TRBD1 (6 bases). CDR3 length: 15 residues. Trimming took 6 bases from V and 4 from J, leaving 18 bases between them. Germline V gene lookup returns CDR1 MNHEY and CDR2 SMNVEV (reference sequence).

The chain has TRBV15 and TRBJ2-2; D call uncertain. The CDR3 has 15 amino acids. The germline V gene encodes CDR1 LNHNV and CDR2 YYDKDF (reference sequence). V was cut by 0 bases and J by 4 bases, with 9 bases left in between. The CDR3 DNA reads TGTGCCACCAGCAGAGATTCGCCGGGCACCGGGGAGCTGTTTTTT. Translated, it gives CATSRDSPGTGELFF.

The chain uses TRBV15 and TRBJ1-5; TRBD1 is a possible D gene (5 bases). The ends were cut back, 4 bases at V and 5 bases at J, with 9 bases in the middle. Germline V gives CDR1 LNHNV, CDR2 YYDKDF (reference sequence). The CDR3 length is 13 residues. The CDR3 protein is CATSTGLHQPQHF. In nucleotides, the CDR3 is TGTGCCACCAGCACAGGGCTCCATCAGCCCCAGCATTTT.

The rearrangement joins TRBV7-2 to TRBJ1-2; D unresolved. Trimming pared 2 bases from V and 5 bases from J, leaving 6 bases between. This CDR3 is 12 amino acids long. CDR1 SGHTA and CDR2 FQGNSA come from the germline V gene. For the CDR3, the DNA is TGTGCCAGCAGCTTAACGCGGTATGGCTACACCTTC. Protein product: CASSLTRYGYTF.

In the case of this clone: This sample includes further DNA sequences coding for the same CDR3. The V and J genes are TRBV4-3 and TRBJ2-3; TRBD2 agrees at 7 bases. The CDR3 spans 15 residues. Germline assignment: CDR1 LGHNA and CDR2 YSLEER. Losses at the gene ends were 0 bases for V and 1 base for J; bases not matched to a gene: 1. CDR3 amino acids: CASSQDLAGTDTQYF. In DNA, the CDR3 is TGCGCCAGCAGCCAAGACCTAGCGGGCACAGATACGCAGTATTTT.

This chain links TRBV5-1 with TRBJ1-1, with D perhaps matching TRBD1 (5 bases). Germline values: CDR1 SGHRS, CDR2 YFSETQ. The CDR3 covers 14 residues. V dropped 2 bases and J dropped 0 bases, with 8 bases sitting between them. The CDR3 DNA is TGCGCCAGCAGCTTAGGGGAATTGAACACTGAAGCTTTCTTT. It yields the protein CASSLGELNTEAFF.

This rearrangement joins TRBV5-1 to TRBJ2-3; 7 positions agree with TRBD1. Germline V gene sequence: CDR1 SGHRS, CDR2 YFSETQ. The V and J ends lost 3 bases and 2 bases, in that order; junction bases with no gene match: 6. This CDR3 region has 15 residues. CDR3: CASSWRQGTTDTQYF. CDR3 sequence (DNA): TGCGCCAGCAGCTGGCGACAGGGCACCACAGATACGCAGTATTTT.

The chain has TRBV2 and TRBJ2-3; 9 positions match TRBD2. Germline loops: CDR1 SNHLY, CDR2 FYNNEI. The CDR3 covers 16 residues. The junction had 6 bases not matched to a gene; V was cut back by 4 bases and J by 1 base. In DNA form, the CDR3 reads TGTGCCAGCAGTGGGGCGGGGGGGCATCGCACAGATACGCAGTATTTT. Translation: CASSGAGGHRTDTQYF.

This clone was seen a few times. This chain connects TRBV4-3 to TRBJ2-5; 7 nucleotides align to TRBD1. The CDR3 totals 15 residues. V was clipped by 0 bases and J by 5 bases; unmatched bases: 6. From germline, CDR1 is LGHNA and CDR2 YSLEER. The CDR3 DNA is TGCGCCAGCAGCCAAGAAGGGGGCGCAGGGGAGACCCAGTACTTC. Translating gives CASSQEGGAGETQYF.

This clone was counted once. V usage is TRBV11-3 and J usage is TRBJ2-2; TRBD1 matches at 8 bases. The CDR3 is made up of 15 amino acids. V trimming: 4 bases; J trimming: 1 base; junction bases outside the gene matches: 2. The germline gives CDR1 SGHNT, CDR2 YENEEA. CDR3 DNA: TGTGCCAGCAGCTCGGGACAGGAGAACACCGGGGAGCTGTTTTTT. Protein sequence: CASSSGQENTGELFF.

The genes are TRBV6-6 and TRBJ1-6, with 8 nucleotides matching TRBD1. This CDR3 is built from 18 residues. V lost 5 bases and J lost 0; bases outside the gene matches: 9. Germline assignment: CDR1 MNHNY and CDR2 SVGAGI (reference sequence). The CDR3 DNA follows: TGTGCCAGCAGTCCGGACAGGGAGAGGGGCTCCTATAATTCACCCCTCCACTTT. Translation gives CASSPDRERGSYNSPLHF.

This clone was detected a few times. V gene TRBV11-2 combines with J gene TRBJ2-2; 13 bases fit TRBD2. The J segment lost 6 bases and the V segment lost 3 bases, leaving 1 base of the junction unmatched. The CDR3 runs to 15 residues. Germline V CDR1 and CDR2: SGHAT, FQNNGV. The CDR3 region has the DNA TGTGCCAGCAGCTTCACTAGCGGGGGGGCCGGGGAGCTGTTTTTT. Translated: CASSFTSGGAGELFF.